What follows are 23 T cell receptor beta chains derived from one specimen sequenced in a study of sequential checkpoint blockade in melanoma (dated by TCRdb to between 2018 and 2021). The library came from the immunoSEQ multiplex PCR assay. The immuneACCESS repertoire file appears here via TCRdb, limited to in-frame rearrangements. These files lack a portion of the clones; in checked studies, under half of the deficit traces to unresolved V genes, and the cause of the others is not known. This sample has approximately 23,000 clones in its table, and around 75% of those were observed once. Approximately 30% of the sample is held by the ten biggest clonotypes. Read against the paper, the sample's treatment or condition label means: randomized to nivolumab then ipilimumab (arm A) or the reverse (arm B). Sequenced here: CD8+ T cells sorted from blood (inferred from file names), sampled from a patient given nivolumab and ipilimumab in sequence. These receptors were taken from a human donor with melanoma.

This chain links TRBV9 with TRBJ2-1; TRBD1 matches 9 bases. Looked up from germline, CDR1 is SGDLS and CDR2 is YYNGEE. V was clipped by 3 bases and J by 7 bases; unmatched bases: 8. The CDR3 has 15 residues. CDR3 protein: CASSAHRGLGNEQFF. The CDR3, as DNA: TGTGCCAGCAGCGCCCACAGGGGGCTGGGTAATGAGCAGTTCTTC.

This clone was seen just once. This sequence joins TRBV7-2 and TRBJ2-1; 10 nucleotides match TRBD1. The CDR3 loop spans 16 amino acids. Germline CDR1 is SGHTA and CDR2 is FQGNSA. The V gene end was trimmed by 5 bases and the J gene end by 5 bases; junction bases not matched to a gene: 9. CDR3 in DNA: TGTGCCAGCAGCCCACAAGGGACAGGGGACGACAATGAGCAGTTCTTC. Translated, it gives CASSPQGTGDDNEQFF.

The V and J genes are TRBV27 and TRBJ2-7; 8 positions match TRBD2. The trim removed 8 bases at V and 3 bases at J, leaving 15 bases unmatched. This CDR3 spans 16 amino acids. Germline V gives CDR1 MNHEY, CDR2 SMNVEV (reference sequence). CDR3 region: CASGLAAGRGIYEQYF. In nucleotides, the CDR3 is TGTGCCAGCGGACTAGCCGCGGGAAGAGGTATCTACGAGCAGTACTTC.

This clone showed up just once. The rearrangement joins TRBV4-1 to TRBJ2-5, with D perhaps TRBD2 (5 bases). V shed 1 base and J shed 5 bases, with 14 bases lying between them. The CDR3 runs 15 residues. From germline, CDR1 is MGHRA and CDR2 YSYEKL. The CDR3 loop is CASSQVPSRGETQYF. The CDR3 coding sequence is TGCGCCAGCAGCCAAGTACCTAGCCGAGGGGAGACCCAGTACTTC.

The count of this clone is one. The chain employs TRBV28 and TRBJ2-3, with D perhaps TRBD2 (7 bases). Looked up from germline, CDR1 is MDHEN and CDR2 is SYDVKM. The V end was cut by 1 base, the J end by 6 bases, with 14 bases between. The CDR3 has 15 amino acids. The CDR3 is CASSLYRGASDTQYF. CDR3 coding DNA: TGTGCCAGCAGTTTATATCGGGGGGCCTCCGATACGCAGTATTTT.

The rearrangement joins TRBV11-2 to TRBJ2-7; D is perhaps TRBD1 (5 bases). Germline assignment: CDR1 SGHAT and CDR2 FQNNGV. This CDR3 has 14 residues. Trimming cost V 5 bases and J 5 bases, with 16 bases left between them. The CDR3 nucleotides read TGTGCCAGCAGCCCCGCTGCAGGGCGGCACGAGCAGTACTTC. This codes for CASSPAAGRHEQYF. Based on the CDR3 plus reference TRBV11-2 and TRBJ2-7, the full variable domain is EAGVAQSPRYKIIEKRQSVAFWCNPISGHATLYWYQQILGQGPKLLIQFQNNGVVDDSQLPKDRFSAERLKGVDSTLKIQPAKLEDSAVYLCASSPAAGRHEQYFGPGTRLTVT.

This chain joins TRBV27 and TRBJ2-7; 8 bases are a match to TRBD2. V shed 8 bases and J 3 bases; nucleotides not matched to a gene: 3. The CDR3 covers 12 residues. CDR1 is MNHEY and CDR2 is SMNVEV in the germline V gene (reference sequence). CDR3 DNA sequence: TGTGCCAGCGGGACTAGAGACTACGAGCAGTACTTC. This encodes CASGTRDYEQYF.

The V gene is TRBV6-5, the J gene TRBJ2-7; D unresolved. CDR1 is MNHEY, CDR2 SVGAGI, per germline. The CDR3 sequence is 13 residues long. Deletions cut 4 bases from V and 2 bases from J, with 9 bases between. CDR3 sequence: CASSLGGTYEQYF. The CDR3, as DNA: TGTGCCAGCAGTTTAGGCGGTACCTACGAGCAGTACTTC.

DNA for the CDR3: TGTGCCAGCAGTTCAAGGACTAGCGGAGTCGAAGATACGCAGTATTTT. Translated, it gives CASSSRTSGVEDTQYF. This chain links TRBV27 with TRBJ2-3, with 10 bases aligning to TRBD2. The CDR3 covers 16 residues. Trimming took 4 bases from V and 5 from J; bases not matched to a gene: 9. Germline lookup yields CDR1 MNHEY and CDR2 SMNVEV (reference sequence).

This rearrangement joins TRBV19 to TRBJ1-1, with 9 positions matching TRBD1. The CDR3 has 15 residues. V lost 5 bases and J lost 5; bases outside the gene matches: 9. Germline assignment: CDR1 LNHDA and CDR2 SQIVND (reference sequence). CDR3 coding DNA: TGTGCCAGTAGTCCGGTGACAGGGGGATGGACTGAAGCTTTCTTT. Residues: CASSPVTGGWTEAFF.

The rearrangement links TRBV30 to TRBJ1-2, with TRBD1 matching over 10 bases. With V trimmed by 5 bases and J by 4 bases, 1 base remained unmatched. Per germline, CDR1 GTSNPN and CDR2 SVGIG (reference sequence). This CDR3 has 12 amino acids. CDR3 sequence: CAWDRGLYGYTF. DNA for the CDR3: TGTGCCTGGGACAGGGGGCTCTATGGCTACACCTTC. The full variable domain, completed using reference TRBV30 and TRBJ1-2, is SQTIHQWPATLVQPVGSPLSLECTVEGTSNPNLYWYRQAAGRGLQLLFYSVGIGQISSEVPQNLSASRPQDRQFILSSKKLLLSDSGFYLCAWDRGLYGYTFGSGTRLTVV.

This clone has just one count. The rearrangement uses TRBV9 and TRBJ2-7; TRBD2 agrees at 7 bases. The trim removed 3 bases at V and 2 bases at J, leaving 5 bases unmatched. Looked up from germline, CDR1 is SGDLS and CDR2 is YYNGEE. CDR3 length: 14 amino acids. The CDR3 here is CASSAGREAYEQYF. CDR3 nucleotide sequence: TGTGCCAGCAGCGCTGGACGGGAGGCCTACGAGCAGTACTTC. The variable domain in full, with the rest retrieved from reference TRBV9 and TRBJ2-7, is DSGVTQTPKHLITATGQRVTLRCSPRSGDLSVYWYQQSLDQGLQFLIQYYNGEERAKGNILERFSAQQFPDLHSELNLSSLELGDSALYFCASSAGREAYEQYFGPGTRLTVT.

The genes are TRBV5-6 and TRBJ1-1, with D perhaps matching TRBD1 (5 bases). Germline lookup yields CDR1 SGHDT and CDR2 YYEEEE. The CDR3 is 16 amino acids. V shed 0 bases and J shed 6 bases, with 18 bases lying between them. CDR3 nucleotides: TGTGCCAGCAGCTTGGGTTGGGGGGAAGGTCGGCCTGAAGCTTTCTTT. Translating gives CASSLGWGEGRPEAFF.

This chain links TRBV27 with TRBJ2-7; 9 bases map to TRBD1. Trimming removed 5 bases from V and 1 base from J; junction bases left unmatched: 6. Germline assignment: CDR1 MNHEY and CDR2 SMNVEV (reference sequence). CDR3 size: 15 residues. CDR3 region: CASSHTGTGSYEQYF. Here the CDR3 DNA reads TGTGCCAGCAGTCACACCGGGACAGGGTCCTACGAGCAGTACTTC.

Points on this clone: Other DNA sequences in this sample translate to the same CDR3. V usage is TRBV18 and J usage is TRBJ1-1, with 7 bases identical to TRBD1. V shed 2 bases, J shed 0 bases, and the junction held 6 bases outside the gene matches. Germline V CDR1 and CDR2: KGHSH, LQKENI. The length of the CDR3 is 16 residues. CDR3 amino acids: CASSPESRGMNTEAFF. The CDR3 coding sequence is TGTGCCAGCTCACCAGAGTCCAGGGGGATGAACACTGAAGCTTTCTTT.

This clone was seen a single time. CDR3: CSVGISGTGSHEQYF. The DNA for the CDR3 is TGCAGCGTTGGGATTTCCGGGACAGGGTCCCACGAGCAGTACTTC. The chain links TRBV29-1 to TRBJ2-7, with 9 bases matching TRBD1. The CDR3 is 15 amino acids. The J segment lost 5 bases and the V segment lost 4 bases, leaving 12 bases of the junction unmatched. Germline assignment: CDR1 SQVTM and CDR2 ANQGSEA.

As to this clone: The sample carries other DNA sequences with the same CDR3. V usage is TRBV2 and J usage is TRBJ1-1, with D possibly being TRBD1 (5 bases). Between the trimmed V and J ends, which lost 7 bases and 5 bases, there was a span of 20 bases. The CDR3 is 15 residues long. CDR1 SNHLY and CDR2 FYNNEI come from the germline V gene. The CDR3 spells CASTLGQALFTEAFF. CDR3 coding DNA: TGTGCCAGCACCCTCGGACAAGCTCTTTTTACTGAAGCTTTCTTT.

This clone was seen only once. The chain couples TRBV4-1 to TRBJ2-6; D is possibly TRBD1 (6 bases). From germline, CDR1 is MGHRA and CDR2 YSYEKL. V was clipped by 1 base and J by 0 bases, with 10 bases between them. The CDR3 has 17 amino acids. The CDR3 here is CASSQGTGNSGANVLTF. The CDR3, as DNA: TGCGCCAGCAGCCAAGGAACAGGGAACTCTGGGGCCAACGTCCTGACTTTC.

This clone was seen just once. The rearrangement joins TRBV27 to TRBJ2-3, with TRBD2 as a possible D gene (6 bases). The V end lost 3 bases, the J end lost 0 bases, and 13 bases lay between the germline ends. CDR3 length equals 16 residues. Germline V CDR1 and CDR2: MNHEY, SMNVEV (reference sequence). CDR3 in DNA: TGTGCCAGCAGTTTTGGGACTGATATTAGCACAGATACGCAGTATTTT. It codes for CASSFGTDISTDTQYF.

This clone was found a few times. CDR3 sequence (DNA): TGTGCCAGCAGCTTTACAGAGTCCTACGAGCAGTACTTC. It codes for CASSFTESYEQYF. The rearrangement links TRBV7-9 to TRBJ2-7; D is unresolved. The CDR3 has 13 amino acids. CDR1 and CDR2 from the germline V gene are SEHNR and FQNEAQ (reference sequence). V was trimmed by 3 bases and J by 1 base, leaving 7 bases between them.

The chain carries TRBV5-6 and TRBJ2-5; the D is unclear. This CDR3 has 14 residues. The V and J ends lost 0 bases and 0 bases respectively, with 6 bases between them. The germline V gene has CDR1 SGHDT and CDR2 YYEEEE. CDR3 loop: CASSLGDNQETQYF. The CDR3 nucleotides read TGTGCCAGCAGCTTGGGAGACAACCAAGAGACCCAGTACTTC. Drawing the rest from reference TRBV5-6 and TRBJ2-5, the complete variable domain is DAGVTQSPTHLIKTRGQQVTLRCSPKSGHDTVSWYQQALGQGPQFIFQYYEEEERQRGNFPDRFSGHQFPNYSSELNVNALLLGDSALYLCASSLGDNQETQYFGPGTRLLVL.

This clone showed up just once. This sequence joins TRBV6-5 and TRBJ1-2; 8 bases match TRBD1. This CDR3 has 12 amino acids. The V segment lost 8 bases and the J segment 2 bases; nucleotides outside the gene matches: 1. Germline-derived CDR1 and CDR2 are MNHEY and SVGAGI. CDR3: CASYRGNYGYTF. The CDR3 nucleotides are TGTGCCAGCTACAGGGGGAACTATGGCTACACCTTC.

The chain is built from TRBV10-3 and TRBJ2-5; tentative D call: TRBD1 (5 bases). Trimming shortened V by 8 bases and J by 5 bases, and 18 bases separated the two germline ends. Per germline, CDR1 ENHRY and CDR2 SYGVKD. The CDR3 has 14 residues. CDR3 sequence: CAIAQTVRVETQYF. For the CDR3, the DNA is TGTGCCATCGCCCAGACAGTTCGCGTGGAGACCCAGTACTTC.